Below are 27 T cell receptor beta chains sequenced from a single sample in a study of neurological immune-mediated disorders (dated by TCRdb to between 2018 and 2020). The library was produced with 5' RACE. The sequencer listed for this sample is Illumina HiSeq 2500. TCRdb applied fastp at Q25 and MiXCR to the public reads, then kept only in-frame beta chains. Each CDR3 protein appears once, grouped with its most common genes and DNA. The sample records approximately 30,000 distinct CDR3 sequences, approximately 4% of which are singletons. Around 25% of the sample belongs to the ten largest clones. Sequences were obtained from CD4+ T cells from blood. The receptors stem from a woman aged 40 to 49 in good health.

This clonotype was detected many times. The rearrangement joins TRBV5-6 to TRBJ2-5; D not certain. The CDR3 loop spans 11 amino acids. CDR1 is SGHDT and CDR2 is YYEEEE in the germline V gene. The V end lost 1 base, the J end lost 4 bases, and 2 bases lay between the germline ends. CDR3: CASSLSETQYF. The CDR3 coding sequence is TGTGCCAGCAGCTTGTCAGAGACCCAGTACTTC. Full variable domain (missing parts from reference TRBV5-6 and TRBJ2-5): DAGVTQSPTHLIKTRGQQVTLRCSPKSGHDTVSWYQQALGQGPQFIFQYYEEEERQRGNFPDRFSGHQFPNYSSELNVNALLLGDSALYLCASSLSETQYFGPGTRLLVL.

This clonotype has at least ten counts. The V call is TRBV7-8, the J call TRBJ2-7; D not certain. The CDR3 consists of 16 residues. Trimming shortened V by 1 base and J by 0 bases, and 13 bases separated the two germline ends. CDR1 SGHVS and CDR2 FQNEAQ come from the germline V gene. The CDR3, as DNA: TGTGCCAGCAGCTTAGTCGGATCGGCAGCCTCCTACGAGCAGTACTTC. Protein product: CASSLVGSAASYEQYF.

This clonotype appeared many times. CDR3: CASGDRELNAYNSPLHF. CDR3 sequence (DNA): TGTGCCAGCGGGGACAGGGAGTTGAACGCCTATAATTCACCCCTCCACTTT. The V call is TRBV21-1, the J call TRBJ1-6; TRBD1 was called by the table and not checked on the DNA. TRBV21-1 counts as a pseudogene. This CDR3 is 17 amino acids long.

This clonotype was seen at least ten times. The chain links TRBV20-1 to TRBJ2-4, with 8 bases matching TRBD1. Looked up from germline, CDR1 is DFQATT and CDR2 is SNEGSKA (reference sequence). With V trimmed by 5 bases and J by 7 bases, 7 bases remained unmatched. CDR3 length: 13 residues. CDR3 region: CSADRQGRNIQYF. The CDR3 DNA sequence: TGCAGTGCTGATCGACAGGGGAGGAACATTCAGTACTTC.

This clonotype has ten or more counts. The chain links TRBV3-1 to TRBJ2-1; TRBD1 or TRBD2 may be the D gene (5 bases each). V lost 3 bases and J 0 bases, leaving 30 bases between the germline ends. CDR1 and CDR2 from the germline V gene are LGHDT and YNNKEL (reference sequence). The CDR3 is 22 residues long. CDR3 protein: CASSHSRVGSRDAKSSYNEQFF. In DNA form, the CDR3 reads TGTGCCAGCAGCCACTCCCGGGTTGGGTCCCGGGACGCTAAGAGCTCCTACAATGAGCAGTTCTTC.

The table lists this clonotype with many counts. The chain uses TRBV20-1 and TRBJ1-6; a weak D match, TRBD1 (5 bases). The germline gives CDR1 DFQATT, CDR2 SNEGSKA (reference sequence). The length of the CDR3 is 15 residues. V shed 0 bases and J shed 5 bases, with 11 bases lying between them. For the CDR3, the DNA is TGCAGTGCTAGAGACAGGGTACGAGATAATTCACCCCTCCACTTT. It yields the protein CSARDRVRDNSPLHF.

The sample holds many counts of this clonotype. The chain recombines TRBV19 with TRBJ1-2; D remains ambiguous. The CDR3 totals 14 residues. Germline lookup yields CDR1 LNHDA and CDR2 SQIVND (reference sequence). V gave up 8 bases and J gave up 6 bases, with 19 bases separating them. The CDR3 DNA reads TGTGCCAGTCAGACCGGACGGCTTTACGATGGCTACACCTTC. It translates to CASQTGRLYDGYTF.

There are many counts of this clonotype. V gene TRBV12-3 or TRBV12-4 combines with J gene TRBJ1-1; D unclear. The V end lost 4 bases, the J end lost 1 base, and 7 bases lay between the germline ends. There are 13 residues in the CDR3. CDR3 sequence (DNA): TGTGCCAGCAGTTACGGAAAGAACACTGAAGCTTTCTTT. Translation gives CASSYGKNTEAFF.

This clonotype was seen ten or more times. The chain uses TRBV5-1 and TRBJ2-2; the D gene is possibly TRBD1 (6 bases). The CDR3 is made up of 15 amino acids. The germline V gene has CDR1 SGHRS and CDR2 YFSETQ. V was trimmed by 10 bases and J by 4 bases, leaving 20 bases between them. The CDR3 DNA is TGCGCCTCCAGCGTCCCAGGGGTGGCCACCGGGGAGCTGTTTTTT. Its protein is CASSVPGVATGELFF. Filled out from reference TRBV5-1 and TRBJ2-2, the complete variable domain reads KAGVTQTPRYLIKTRGQQVTLSCSPISGHRSVSWYQQTPGQGLQFLFEYFSETQRNKGNFPGRFSGRQFSNSRSEMNVSTLELGDSALYLCASSVPGVATGELFFGEGSRLTVL.

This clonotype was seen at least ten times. CDR3 sequence: CASSYSSNQPQHF. CDR3 nucleotide sequence: TGTGCCAGCAGTTACTCTAGCAATCAGCCCCAGCATTTT. The J gene is TRBJ1-5, the V gene TRBV6-5; D gene unclear. V was clipped by 0 bases and J by 0 bases, with 0 bases between them. The germline CDR1 and CDR2 sequences are MNHEY and SVGAGI. CDR3 length: 13 residues.

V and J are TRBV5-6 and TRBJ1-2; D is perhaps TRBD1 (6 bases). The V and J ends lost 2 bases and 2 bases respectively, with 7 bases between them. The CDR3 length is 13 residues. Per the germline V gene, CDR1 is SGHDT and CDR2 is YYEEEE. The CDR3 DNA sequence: TGTGCCAGCAGCTTTACAGGGAACTATGGCTACACCTTC. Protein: CASSFTGNYGYTF.

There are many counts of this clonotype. This chain's CDR3 is CSATYLSSYEQYF. The CDR3 DNA follows: TGCAGTGCAACATACCTTTCCTCCTACGAGCAGTACTTC. This sequence joins TRBV20-1 and TRBJ2-7; D not resolved. The CDR3 has 13 amino acids. V was clipped by 6 bases and J by 0 bases, with 12 bases between them. The germline CDR1 and CDR2 sequences are DFQATT and SNEGSKA (reference sequence).

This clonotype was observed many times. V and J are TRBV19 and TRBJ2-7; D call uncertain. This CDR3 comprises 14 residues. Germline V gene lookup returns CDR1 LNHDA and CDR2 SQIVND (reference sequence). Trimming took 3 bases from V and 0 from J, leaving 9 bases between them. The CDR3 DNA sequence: TGTGCCAGTAGTATCGACTTGAACTCCTACGAGCAGTACTTC. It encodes CASSIDLNSYEQYF.

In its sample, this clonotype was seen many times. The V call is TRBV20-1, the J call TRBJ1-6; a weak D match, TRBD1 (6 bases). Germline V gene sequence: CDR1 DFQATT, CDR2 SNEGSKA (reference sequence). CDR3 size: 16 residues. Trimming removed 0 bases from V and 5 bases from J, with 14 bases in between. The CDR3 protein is CSARDPLAGDNSPLHF. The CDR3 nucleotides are TGCAGTGCTAGAGACCCCTTGGCAGGGGATAATTCACCCCTCCACTTT.

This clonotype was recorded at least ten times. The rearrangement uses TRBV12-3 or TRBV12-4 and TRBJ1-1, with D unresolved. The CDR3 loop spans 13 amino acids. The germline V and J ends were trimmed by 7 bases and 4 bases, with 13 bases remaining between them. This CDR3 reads CASTLGLSTEAFF. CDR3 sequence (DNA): TGTGCCAGCACCTTAGGATTAAGCACTGAAGCTTTCTTT.

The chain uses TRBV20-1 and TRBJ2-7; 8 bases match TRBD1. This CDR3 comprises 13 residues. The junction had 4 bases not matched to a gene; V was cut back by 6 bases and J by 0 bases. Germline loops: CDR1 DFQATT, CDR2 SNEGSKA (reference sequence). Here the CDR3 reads CSAEGQGSYEQYF. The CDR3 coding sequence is TGCAGTGCCGAAGGACAGGGCTCCTACGAGCAGTACTTC.

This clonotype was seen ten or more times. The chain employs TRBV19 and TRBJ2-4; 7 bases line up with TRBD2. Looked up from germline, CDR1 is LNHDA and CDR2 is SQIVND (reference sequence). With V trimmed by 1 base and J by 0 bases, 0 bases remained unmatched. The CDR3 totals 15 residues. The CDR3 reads CASSIGGGAKNIQYF. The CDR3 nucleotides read TGTGCCAGTAGTATAGGGGGGGGAGCCAAAAACATTCAGTACTTC.

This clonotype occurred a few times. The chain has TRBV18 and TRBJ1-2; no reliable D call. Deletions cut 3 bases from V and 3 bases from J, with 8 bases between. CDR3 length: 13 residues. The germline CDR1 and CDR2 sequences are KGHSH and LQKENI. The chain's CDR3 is CASSPGGHYGYTF. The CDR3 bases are TGTGCCAGCTCACCGGGCGGTCACTATGGCTACACCTTC.

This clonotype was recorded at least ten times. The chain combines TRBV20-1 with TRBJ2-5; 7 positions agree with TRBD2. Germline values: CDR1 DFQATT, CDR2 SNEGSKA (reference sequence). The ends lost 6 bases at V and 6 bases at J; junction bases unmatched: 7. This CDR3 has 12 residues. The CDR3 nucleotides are TGCAGTGCCGCCCGGGGGGAACAGACCCAGTACTTC. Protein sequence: CSAARGEQTQYF.

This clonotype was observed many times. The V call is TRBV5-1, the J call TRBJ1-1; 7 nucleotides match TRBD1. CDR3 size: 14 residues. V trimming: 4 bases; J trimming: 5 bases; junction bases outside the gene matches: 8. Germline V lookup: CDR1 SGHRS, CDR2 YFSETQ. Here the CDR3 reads CASSDQGGGTEAFF. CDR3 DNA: TGCGCCAGCAGCGATCAGGGGGGGGGGACTGAAGCTTTCTTT.

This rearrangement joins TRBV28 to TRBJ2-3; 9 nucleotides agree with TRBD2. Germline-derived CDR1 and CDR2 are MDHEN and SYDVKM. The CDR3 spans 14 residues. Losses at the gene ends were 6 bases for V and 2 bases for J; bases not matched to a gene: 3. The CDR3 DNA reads TGTGCCAGCAGCCAGCGGGGGGACACAGATACGCAGTATTTT. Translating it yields CASSQRGDTDTQYF.

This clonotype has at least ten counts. The CDR3 is CSARQGRNEKLFF. CDR3 nucleotide sequence: TGCAGTGCCAGACAGGGCAGAAATGAAAAACTGTTTTTT. V is TRBV20-1 and J is TRBJ1-4; 7 bases fit TRBD1. The V and J ends lost 6 bases and 5 bases, in that order; junction bases with no gene match: 6. Germline CDR1 is DFQATT and CDR2 is SNEGSKA (reference sequence). CDR3 size: 13 residues.

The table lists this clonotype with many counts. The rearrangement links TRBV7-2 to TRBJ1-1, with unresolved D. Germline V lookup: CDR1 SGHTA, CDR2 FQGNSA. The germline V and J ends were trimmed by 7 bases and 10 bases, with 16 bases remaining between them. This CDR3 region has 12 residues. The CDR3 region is CASTREVGGAFF. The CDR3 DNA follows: TGTGCCAGCACCCGTGAGGTGGGTGGAGCTTTCTTT.

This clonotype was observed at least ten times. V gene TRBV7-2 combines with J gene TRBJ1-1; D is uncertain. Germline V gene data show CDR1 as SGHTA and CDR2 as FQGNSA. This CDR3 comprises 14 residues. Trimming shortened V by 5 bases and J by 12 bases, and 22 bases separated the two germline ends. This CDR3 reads CASSPRTQAFIPFF. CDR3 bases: TGTGCCAGCAGCCCTCGGACCCAAGCTTTCATCCCTTTCTTT.

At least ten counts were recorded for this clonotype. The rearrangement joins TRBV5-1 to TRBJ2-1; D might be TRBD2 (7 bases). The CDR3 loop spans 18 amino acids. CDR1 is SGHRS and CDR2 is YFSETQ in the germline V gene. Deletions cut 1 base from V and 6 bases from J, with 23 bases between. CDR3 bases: TGCGCCAGCAGCTTGTGGGGGCAGCGGGGCCCTCGGGGCAATGAGCAGTTCTTC. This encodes CASSLWGQRGPRGNEQFF. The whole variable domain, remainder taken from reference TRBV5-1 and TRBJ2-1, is KAGVTQTPRYLIKTRGQQVTLSCSPISGHRSVSWYQQTPGQGLQFLFEYFSETQRNKGNFPGRFSGRQFSNSRSEMNVSTLELGDSALYLCASSLWGQRGPRGNEQFFGPGTRLTVL.

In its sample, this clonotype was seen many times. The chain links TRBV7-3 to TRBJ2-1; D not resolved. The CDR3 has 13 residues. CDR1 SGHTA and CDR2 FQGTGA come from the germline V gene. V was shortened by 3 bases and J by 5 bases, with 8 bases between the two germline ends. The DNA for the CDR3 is TGTGCCAGCAGCTTCGGACCCAACAATGAGCAGTTCTTC. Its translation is CASSFGPNNEQFF.

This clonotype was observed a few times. The CDR3 nucleotides are TGTGCCAGCAGCCCGCGTGTAACGAGCGGAGGGAACAATGAGCAGTTCTTC. It yields the protein CASSPRVTSGGNNEQFF. The chain recombines TRBV11-2 with TRBJ2-1, with D perhaps TRBD2 (6 bases). The CDR3 totals 17 residues. The germline V and J ends were trimmed by 5 bases and 5 bases, with 22 bases remaining between them. Germline CDR1 reads SGHAT; CDR2 reads FQNNGV.